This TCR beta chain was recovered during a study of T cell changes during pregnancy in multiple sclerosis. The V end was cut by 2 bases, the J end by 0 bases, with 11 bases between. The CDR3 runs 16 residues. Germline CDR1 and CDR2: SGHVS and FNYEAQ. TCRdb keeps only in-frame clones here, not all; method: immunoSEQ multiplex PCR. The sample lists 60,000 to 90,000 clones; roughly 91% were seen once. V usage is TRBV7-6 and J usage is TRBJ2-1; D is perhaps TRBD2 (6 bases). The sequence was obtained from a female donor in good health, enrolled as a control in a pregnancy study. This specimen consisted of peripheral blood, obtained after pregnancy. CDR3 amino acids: CASSLLADPSYNEQFF. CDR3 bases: TGTGCCAGCAGCTTATTAGCGGATCCCTCCTACAATGAGCAGTTCTTC. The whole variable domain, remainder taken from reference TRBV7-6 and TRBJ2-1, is GAGVSQSPRYKVTKRGQDVALRCDPISGHVSLYWYRQALGQGPEFLTYFNYEAQQDKSGLPNDRFSAERPEGSISTLTIQRTEQRDSAMYRCASSLLADPSYNEQFFGPGTRLTVL.